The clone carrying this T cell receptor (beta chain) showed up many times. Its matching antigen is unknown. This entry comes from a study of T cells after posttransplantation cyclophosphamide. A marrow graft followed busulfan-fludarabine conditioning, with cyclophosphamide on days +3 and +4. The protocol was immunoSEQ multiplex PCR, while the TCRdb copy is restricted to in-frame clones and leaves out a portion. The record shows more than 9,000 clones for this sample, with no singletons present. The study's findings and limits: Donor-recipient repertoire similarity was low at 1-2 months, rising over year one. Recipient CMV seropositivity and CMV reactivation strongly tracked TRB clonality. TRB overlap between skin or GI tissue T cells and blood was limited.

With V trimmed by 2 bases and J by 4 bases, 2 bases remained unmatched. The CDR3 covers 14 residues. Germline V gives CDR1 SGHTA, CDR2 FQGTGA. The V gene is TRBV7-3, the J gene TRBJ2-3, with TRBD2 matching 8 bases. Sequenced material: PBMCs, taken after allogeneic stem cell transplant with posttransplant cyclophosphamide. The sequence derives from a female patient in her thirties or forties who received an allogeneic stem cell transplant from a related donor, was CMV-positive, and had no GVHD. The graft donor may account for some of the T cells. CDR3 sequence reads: CASSLAGGADTQYF. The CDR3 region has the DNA TGTGCCAGCAGCTTAGCGGGAGGCGCAGATACGCAGTATTTT.